Listed here are 4 T cell receptor beta chains from one sample, sequenced in a study of T cells after yellow fever vaccination. TCRdb reanalysed the 5' RACE reads using MiXCR and keeps one entry per CDR3 protein. Among about 340,000 distinct CDR3 sequences, about 4% were seen once, and the ten largest hold more than 20%. The specimen was PBMCs, collected 5 days after the yellow fever booster vaccination. These receptors were collected from a man aged 18 to 29 who received the YFV17D yellow fever vaccine.

J is TRBJ1-1 and V is TRBV12-3 or TRBV12-4, with a possible D match to TRBD1 (6 bases). CDR3 length: 12 residues. Trimming took off 7 bases at V and 11 bases at J, with 17 bases between the two ends. CDR3 sequence: CASTNLDRPAFF. CDR3 DNA sequence: TGTGCCAGCACCAACTTAGACAGGCCCGCTTTCTTT.

This clonotype occurred a few times. The V call is TRBV18, the J call TRBJ2-5; 8 bases map to TRBD2. The CDR3 consists of 15 residues. The V gene's germline CDR1 is KGHSH and CDR2 LQKENI. V shed 4 bases, J shed 4 bases, and the junction held 8 bases outside the gene matches. The CDR3 loop reads CASSQNSGVLETQYF. DNA for the CDR3: TGTGCCAGCTCACAGAATAGCGGGGTGTTAGAGACCCAGTACTTC. Based on the CDR3 plus reference TRBV18 and TRBJ2-5, the full variable domain is NAGVMQNPRHLVRRRGQEARLRCSPMKGHSHVYWYRQLPEEGLKFMVYLQKENIIDESGMPKERFSAEFPKEGPSILRIQQVVRGDSAAYFCASSQNSGVLETQYFGPGTRLLVL.

The V and J genes are TRBV30 and TRBJ1-5, with D maybe TRBD1 (6 bases). The CDR3 is 14 amino acids. The V gene's germline CDR1 is GTSNPN and CDR2 SVGIG (reference sequence). With 1 base removed from V and 7 bases from J, the gap between germline ends came to 14 bases. The CDR3 DNA reads as TGTGCCTGGAGTGGGGACACCTCCAGGCAGCCCCAGCATTTT. Amino acids: CAWSGDTSRQPQHF.

This sequence joins TRBV9 and TRBJ2-2, with TRBD2 matching over 9 bases. Germline V gene sequence: CDR1 SGDLS, CDR2 YYNGEE. The V gene end was trimmed by 10 bases and the J gene end by 9 bases; junction bases not matched to a gene: 10. This CDR3 region has 13 residues. CDR3 amino acids: CASRGSGGRELFF. In nucleotides, the CDR3 is TGTGCCTCCCGCGGTAGCGGGGGCCGGGAGCTGTTTTTT.